The entry that follows covers one TCR beta chain sequence. This clonotype was counted a few times. This clone's antigen is unknown. No base-level quality is on record; no much larger clone is a single base apart. The germline V gene gives CDR1 as MNHEY and CDR2 as SVGEGT. Measured from the cysteine to the phenylalanine, the CDR3 is 13 residues long. The CDR3 DNA has 39 bases and is translated from base 1. Clipping removes 6 bases from V and 4 bases from J, with 4 as the unmatched junction base count. TCRdb lists the instrument as Illumina HiSeq 1500. Using fastp trimming at Q25 and MiXCR clonotype assembly, TCRdb reanalyzed the public sequencing data and kept in-frame beta chains. Records with the same CDR3 protein are collapsed into one entry carrying the most frequent genes and DNA. Counted in this sample were approximately 910,000 distinct CDR3 sequences; roughly 30% of them appeared once. The top ten hold around an eighth of the sample.

This entry belongs to a study of T cell repertoires in cytomegalovirus infection (dated by TCRdb to between 2019 and 2020). A note on the overall study: Alongside well-studied HLA-B-restricted epitopes, the peptide stimulations were aimed at recently identified HLA-C-restricted CMV epitopes, whose presentation resists viral immunomodulation. Donor HLA type was relevant to the analysis, as public TCR beta signatures indicated carriage of CMV infection together with the matching HLA type.

Read against the paper, the sample's treatment or condition label means: in vitro stimulation with specific CMV peptide epitopes to enrich CMV-specific T cells. What the study reported, not specific to this receptor: The ex vivo response was dominated by HLA-C-restricted CMV-specific TCR beta clonotypes, and the single most frequent clonotype in two of eight donors was supplied by these HLA-C-restricted clonotypes. In both this cohort and an independent approximately 400-donor cohort, the cumulative frequency of public TCR beta family members distinguished carriers of CMV infection plus the relevant HLA type.

The sequence was collected from a human donor in good health (CMV status not recorded). Some clones in this sample may be carry-over from other donors' samples. The receptor chain draws on TRBV6-2 or TRBV6-3 and TRBJ1-1; a stretch of 8 junction bases matches TRBD1. Sample: cultured CD8+ T cells from PBMCs, taken from culture after CMV antigen stimulation. The CDR3 is CASRTDRGTEAFF. The nucleotide sequence reads TGTGCCAGCAGAACCGACAGGGGCACTGAAGCTTTCTTT.